This T cell receptor (beta chain) was sequenced during a study of T cells in Graves' hyperthyroidism and ophthalmopathy. Findings and caveats of the study: In validation, the model predicted ophthalmopathy. These predictions came a median about 6.5 months before onset.

The CDR3 has 15 amino acids. Deletions cut 3 bases from V and 2 bases from J, with 12 bases between. Per the germline V gene, CDR1 is LGHNA and CDR2 is YSLEER. As regards this clonotype: No antigen is known for it.

Regions amplified from RNA transcripts were the TCR beta CDR3 regions. HTBI primers drove first-round RT-PCR of the TCR CDR3. TCRdb reprocessed the multiplex PCR reads via MiXCR and lists one record per CDR3 protein. In the table there are hundreds of thousands of distinct CDR3 sequences, 13% to 15% of which are singletons. The chain carries TRBV4-3 and TRBJ2-3; perhaps TRBD1 as D (6 bases). Sequencing input: blood. The TCR comes from a woman aged 45 to 65 with Graves' ophthalmopathy. The CDR3 DNA is TGCGCCAGCAGCCACACAGGGAGAGACACAGATACGCAGTATTTT. Protein product: CASSHTGRDTDTQYF.